The 3 T cell receptor beta chains listed next were all sequenced from one sample in a study of technical replicates of blood from several donors. Data came from immunoSEQ multiplex PCR; TCRdb stores just in-frame clones and leaves some out. The table includes around 63,000 clones, roughly 92% detected once. The sequenced sample was PBMCs. The source of these receptors is a human donor in good health. Some clones in this sample may be carry-over from other donors' samples.

The V and J genes are TRBV6-1 and TRBJ2-5; D unresolved. The CDR3 extends over 12 amino acids. Germline-derived CDR1 and CDR2 are MNHNS and SASEGT. V shed 1 base and J shed 7 bases, with 7 bases lying between them. Here the CDR3 reads CASSEDPRTQYF. The CDR3 nucleotides are TGTGCCAGCAGTGAAGATCCCAGGACCCAGTACTTC.

The rearrangement links TRBV19 to TRBJ2-2, with D perhaps matching TRBD2 (5 bases). Trimming took 8 bases from V and 5 from J, leaving 21 bases between them. CDR3 length: 16 amino acids. Germline V lookup: CDR1 LNHDA, CDR2 SQIVND (reference sequence). DNA for the CDR3: TGTGCCAGTTCCCCTAACCGGCCGGGGAAAACCGGGGAGCTGTTTTTT. It translates to CASSPNRPGKTGELFF.

The rearrangement joins TRBV6-5 to TRBJ2-5; 11 bases align to TRBD2. This CDR3 has 15 residues. Germline V gives CDR1 MNHEY, CDR2 SVGAGI. V was pared by 7 bases and J by 5 bases, with 9 bases of the junction left unmatched. The DNA for the CDR3 is TGTGCCAGCAAAATAACTAGCGGGGGTGGGGAGACCCAGTACTTC. Residues: CASKITSGGGETQYF.